The rows below give T cell receptor beta chains drawn from one sample of a study of blood T cells in healthy people across ages. TCRdb redid the calling of the 5' RACE reads with MiXCR, one entry per CDR3 protein. Here the sample spans 550,000 to 600,000 distinct CDR3 sequences, 25% to 30% being singletons. What was sequenced was blood. These TCRs come from a woman between 65 and 79 years old in good health. The CDR3 runs from the conserved cysteine through the conserved F or W. Fields, in order: V gene, D gene, J gene, clone size, CDR3 protein, CDR3 DNA. A D gene is named only where the DNA matches it firmly. Not all rows give a size; the values are once, few, many and, for expanded clones, a class.

>TRBV19|-|TRBJ1-5|-
CASSTMQGSHQPQHF
TGTGCCAGTAGTACGATGCAGGGGTCGCATCAGCCCCAGCATTTT
>TRBV20-1|-|TRBJ1-1|-
CSARQGPTEAFF
TGCAGTGCTAGGCAAGGGCCCACTGAAGCTTTCTTT
>TRBV9|-|TRBJ2-3|few
CASSVAGSGTDTQYF
TGTGCCAGCAGCGTTGCAGGATCGGGCACAGATACGCAGTATTTT
>TRBV12-3/TRBV12-4|-|TRBJ1-5|few
CASSSLERGQPQHF
TGTGCCAGCAGTTCTCTGGAGCGGGGTCAGCCCCAGCATTTT
>TRBV5-5|-|TRBJ1-1|-
CASSLKATGGEAFF
TGTGCCAGCAGCTTAAAGGCCACAGGAGGTGAAGCTTTCTTT
>TRBV7-2|-|TRBJ1-5|-
CASARALNSNQPQHF
TGTGCCAGCGCCAGGGCACTCAATAGCAATCAGCCCCAGCATTTT
>TRBV29-1|TRBD1|TRBJ1-2|-
CSVDRTGNGGYTF
TGCAGCGTTGACCGGACAGGGAATGGCGGCTACACCTTC
>TRBV5-1|-|TRBJ1-4|-
CASSSGDGTNEKLFF
TGCGCCAGCAGCTCAGGGGACGGAACTAATGAAAAACTGTTTTTT
>TRBV7-8|-|TRBJ2-3|few
CASSLWDDITTDTQYF
TGTGCCAGCAGCTTATGGGACGACATTACCACAGATACGCAGTATTTT
>TRBV30|TRBD1|TRBJ1-5|few
CACTTGTGYSNQPQHF
TGTGCCTGCACCACCGGGACAGGATATAGCAATCAGCCCCAGCATTTT
>TRBV7-2|TRBD2|TRBJ2-7|few
CASSLGPGGSYEQYF
TGTGCCAGCAGCTTGGGACCCGGCGGGAGCTACGAGCAGTACTTC
>TRBV5-1|-|TRBJ1-1|-
CASSQAGNEAFF
TGCGCCAGCAGCCAGGCGGGCAATGAAGCTTTCTTT
>TRBV5-1|-|TRBJ2-3|-
CASSPAQGGGDTQYF
TGCGCCAGCAGCCCTGCACAGGGAGGAGGAGATACGCAGTATTTT
>TRBV5-1|TRBD2|TRBJ2-3|once
CASSSGTSGDTDTQYF
TGCGCCAGCAGCTCAGGGACTAGCGGGGACACAGATACGCAGTATTTT
>TRBV7-2|TRBD1|TRBJ1-1|-
CASSPDRGRAFF
TGTGCCAGCAGCCCCGACAGGGGGCGAGCTTTCTTT
>TRBV6-2/TRBV6-3|TRBD1|TRBJ1-1|-
CASSVAGQANTEAFF
TGTGCCAGCAGTGTAGCGGGACAGGCGAACACTGAAGCTTTCTTT
>TRBV10-3|-|TRBJ1-4|few
CATGGTNEKLFF
TGTGCCACCGGAGGAACTAATGAAAAACTGTTTTTT
>TRBV7-2|-|TRBJ1-1|-
CASSLFRGGNTEAFF
TGTGCCAGCAGCTTATTCCGGGGGGGAAACACTGAAGCTTTCTTT
>TRBV6-2/TRBV6-3|-|TRBJ1-5|few
CASSSGNRVQHF
TGTGCCAGCAGTTCGGGGAATAGGGTCCAGCATTTT
>TRBV5-1|-|TRBJ1-2|many
CASSKDIMTNYGYTF
TGCGCCAGCAGCAAGGACATTATGACTAACTATGGCTACACCTTC
>TRBV10-3|-|TRBJ1-1|few
CAISVEGMNTEAFF
TGTGCCATCAGTGTGGAGGGGATGAACACTGAAGCTTTCTTT
>TRBV10-3|-|TRBJ2-2|-
CAISAGRDTGELFF
TGTGCCATCAGTGCGGGACGGGACACCGGGGAGCTGTTTTTT
>TRBV11-2|-|TRBJ1-3|-
CASRKQGNTIYF
TGTGCCAGCAGGAAACAGGGAAACACCATATATTTT
>TRBV6-2/TRBV6-3|-|TRBJ2-7|-
CASSYTRAGEQYF
TGTGCCAGCAGTTATACCAGAGCGGGTGAGCAGTACTTC
>TRBV6-2/TRBV6-3|-|TRBJ2-5|few
CASTRAETQYF
TGTGCCAGCACTAGAGCGGAGACCCAGTACTTC
>TRBV14|TRBD1|TRBJ1-2|many
CASSQDRGYYGYTF
TGTGCCAGCAGCCAAGACAGGGGGTACTATGGCTACACCTTC
>TRBV10-3|TRBD2|TRBJ2-3|-
CAISESGLAGTTDTQYF
TGTGCCATCAGTGAGTCGGGACTAGCGGGGACCACAGATACGCAGTATTTT
>TRBV10-3|-|TRBJ1-1|-
CAISEGGSTTEAFF
TGTGCCATCAGTGAGGGGGGGTCGACCACTGAAGCTTTCTTT